This TCR beta chain originates from a study of early T cells in non-severe SARS-CoV-2 infection. The CDR3 runs to 15 residues. Germline CDR1 reads KGHSH; CDR2 reads LQKENI. The trim removed 4 bases at V and 7 bases at J, leaving 10 bases unmatched. Each CDR3 protein gets one entry after TCRdb re-called the 5' RACE reads with MiXCR. The data contain roughly 77,000 distinct CDR3 sequences, approximately 12% of them singletons. This clonotype has a count of ten or more. The sample taken for sequencing was whole blood. The chain employs TRBV18 and TRBJ1-1; 9 positions agree with TRBD1. The clonotype originates from an adult who was a healthcare worker with PCR-confirmed SARS-CoV-2 infection or an uninfected control (not recorded which). The CDR3 DNA reads as TGTGCCAGCTCACACTCCGGGACAGGGAACGGTGAAGCTTTCTTT. It is translated as CASSHSGTGNGEAFF.